This T cell receptor (beta chain) was captured by sequencing in a study of T cells in Graves' hyperthyroidism and ophthalmopathy. Study results and limitations: Ophthalmopathy and stable hyperthyroidism were told apart by a 13 V-J model.

This clonotype was seen only a few times. Its antigen remains unidentified. 10 ml fresh peripheral blood yielded the PBMCs. The TCR beta CDR3 regions underwent amplification using RNA transcripts as the source. Primed by the HTBI set, a first-round RT-PCR was run on the TCR CDR3. TCRdb reanalysed the multiplex PCR reads using MiXCR and keeps one entry per CDR3 protein. The top ten hold around 6.6% of the sample, which has some 560,000 distinct CDR3 sequences, approximately 14% seen once. Sequencing was performed on blood. This receptor was obtained from a woman in her twenties or thirties with Graves' hyperthyroidism.

CDR3 DNA sequence: TGTGCCAGCAGCACGGACTTTATCTACGAGCAGTACTTC. Translation: CASSTDFIYEQYF. The chain couples TRBV11-2 to TRBJ2-7; possible D gene TRBD2, 5 bases. This CDR3 region has 13 residues. The germline gives CDR1 SGHAT, CDR2 FQNNGV. The ends were cut back, 5 bases at V and 3 bases at J, with 11 bases in the middle.